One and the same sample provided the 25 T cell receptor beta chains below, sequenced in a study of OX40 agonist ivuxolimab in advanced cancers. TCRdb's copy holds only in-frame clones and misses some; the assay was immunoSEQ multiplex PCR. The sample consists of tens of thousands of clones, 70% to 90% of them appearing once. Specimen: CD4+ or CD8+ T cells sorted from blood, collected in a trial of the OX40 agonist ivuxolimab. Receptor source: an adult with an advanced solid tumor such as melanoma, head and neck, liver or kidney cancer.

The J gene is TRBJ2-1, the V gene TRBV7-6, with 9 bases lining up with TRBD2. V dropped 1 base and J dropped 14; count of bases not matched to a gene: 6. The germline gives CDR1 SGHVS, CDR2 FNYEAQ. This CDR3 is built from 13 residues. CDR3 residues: CASSLGGSGGKFF. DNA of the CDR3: TGTGCCAGCAGCTTAGGGGGGAGCGGGGGGAAGTTCTTC.

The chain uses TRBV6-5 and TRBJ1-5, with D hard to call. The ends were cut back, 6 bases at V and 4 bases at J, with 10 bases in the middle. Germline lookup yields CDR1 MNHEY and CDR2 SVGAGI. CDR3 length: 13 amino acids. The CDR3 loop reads CASSPYGNQPQHF. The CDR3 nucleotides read TGTGCCAGCAGCCCGTACGGGAATCAGCCCCAGCATTTT.

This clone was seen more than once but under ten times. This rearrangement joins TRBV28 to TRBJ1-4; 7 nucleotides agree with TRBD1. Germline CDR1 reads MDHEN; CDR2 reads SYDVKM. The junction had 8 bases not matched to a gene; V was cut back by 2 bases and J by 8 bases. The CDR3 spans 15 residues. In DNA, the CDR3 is TGTGCCAGCAGTTTAATTGGGCAGGGGGTAGAAAAACTGTTTTTT. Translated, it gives CASSLIGQGVEKLFF.

This CDR3 reads CASSQDRGGEDTQYF. The CDR3 DNA reads as TGCGCCAGCAGCCAAGATCGGGGGGGGGAAGATACGCAGTATTTT. The chain combines TRBV4-1 with TRBJ2-3; TRBD2 agrees at 8 bases. This CDR3 is 15 amino acids long. V lost 0 bases to trimming and J lost 5 bases; unmatched junction nucleotides: 4. Germline-derived CDR1 and CDR2 are MGHRA and YSYEKL.

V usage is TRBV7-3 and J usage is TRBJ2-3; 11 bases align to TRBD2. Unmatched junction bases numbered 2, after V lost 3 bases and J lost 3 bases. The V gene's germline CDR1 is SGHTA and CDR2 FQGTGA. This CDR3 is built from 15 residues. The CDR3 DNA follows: TGTGCCAGCAGCTTGACTAGCGGGGAGACAGATACGCAGTATTTT. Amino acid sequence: CASSLTSGETDTQYF.

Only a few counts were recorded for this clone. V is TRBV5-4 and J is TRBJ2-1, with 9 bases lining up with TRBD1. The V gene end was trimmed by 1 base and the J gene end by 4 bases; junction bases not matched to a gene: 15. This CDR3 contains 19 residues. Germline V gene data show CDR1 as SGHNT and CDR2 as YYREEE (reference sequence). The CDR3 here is CASSLSRSGQGISYNEQFF. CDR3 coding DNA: TGTGCCAGCAGCTTGTCTAGAAGTGGACAGGGGATATCTTACAATGAGCAGTTCTTC. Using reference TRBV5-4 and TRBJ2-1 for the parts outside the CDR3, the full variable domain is ETGVTQSPTHLIKTRGQQVTLRCSSQSGHNTVSWYQQALGQGPQFIFQYYREEENGRGNFPPRFSGLQFPNYSSELNVNALELDDSALYLCASSLSRSGQGISYNEQFFGPGTRLTVL.

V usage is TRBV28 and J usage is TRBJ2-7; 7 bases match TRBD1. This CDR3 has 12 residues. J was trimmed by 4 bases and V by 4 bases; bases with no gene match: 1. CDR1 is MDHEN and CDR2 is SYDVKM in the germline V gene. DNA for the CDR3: TGTGCCAGCAGTTCAGGGGGTTACGAGCAGTACGTC. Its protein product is CASSSGGYEQYV.

The CDR3 nucleotides read TGCAGCGCCGGGGAGCCCCAGCATTTT. Amino acids: CSAGEPQHF. The chain has TRBV29-1 and TRBJ1-5; D uncertain. V was cut by 7 bases and J by 8 bases, with 6 bases left in between. The CDR3 totals 9 residues. Germline V CDR1 and CDR2: SQVTM, ANQGSEA.

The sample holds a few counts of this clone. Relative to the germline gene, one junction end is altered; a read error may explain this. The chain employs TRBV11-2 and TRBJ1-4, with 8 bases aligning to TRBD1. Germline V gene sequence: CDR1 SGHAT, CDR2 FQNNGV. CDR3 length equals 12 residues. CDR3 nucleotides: TGTGCCAGCAGCTTAGGGCAGGGGGCGCTCCTGTTT. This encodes CASSLGQGALLF.

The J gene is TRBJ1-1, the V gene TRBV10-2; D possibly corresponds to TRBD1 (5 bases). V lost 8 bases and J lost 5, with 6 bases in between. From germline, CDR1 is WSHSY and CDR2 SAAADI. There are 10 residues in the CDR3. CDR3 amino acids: CASWGTEAFF. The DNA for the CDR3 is TGCGCCAGCTGGGGGACTGAAGCTTTCTTT.

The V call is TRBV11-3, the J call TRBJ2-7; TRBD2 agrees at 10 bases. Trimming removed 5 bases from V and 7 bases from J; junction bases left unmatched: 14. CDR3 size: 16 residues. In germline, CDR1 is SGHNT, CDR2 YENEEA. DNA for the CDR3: TGTGCCAGCAGCCCGACGAAGCGGGGGGGGATAATTGAGCAGTACGTC. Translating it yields CASSPTKRGGIIEQYV.

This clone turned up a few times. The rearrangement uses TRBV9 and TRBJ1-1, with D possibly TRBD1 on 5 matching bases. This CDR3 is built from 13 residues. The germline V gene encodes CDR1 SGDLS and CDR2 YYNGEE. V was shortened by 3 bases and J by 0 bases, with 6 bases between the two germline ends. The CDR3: CASSETVNTEAFF. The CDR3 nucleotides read TGTGCCAGCAGCGAGACAGTGAACACTGAAGCTTTCTTT.

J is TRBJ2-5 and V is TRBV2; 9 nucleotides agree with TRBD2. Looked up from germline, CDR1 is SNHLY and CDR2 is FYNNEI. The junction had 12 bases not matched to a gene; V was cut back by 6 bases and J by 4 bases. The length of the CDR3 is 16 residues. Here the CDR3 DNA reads TGTGCCAGCAGCGATGTAGCGGGGGAAGTCGGAGAGACCCAGTACTTC. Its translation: CASSDVAGEVGETQYF.

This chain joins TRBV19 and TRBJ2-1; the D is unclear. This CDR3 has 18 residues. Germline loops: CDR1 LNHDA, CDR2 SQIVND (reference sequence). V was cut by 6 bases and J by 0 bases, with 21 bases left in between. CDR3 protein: CASSLGSLQVFSYNEQFF. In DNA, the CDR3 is TGTGCCAGTAGCCTCGGGTCCCTCCAGGTATTCTCCTACAATGAGCAGTTCTTC.

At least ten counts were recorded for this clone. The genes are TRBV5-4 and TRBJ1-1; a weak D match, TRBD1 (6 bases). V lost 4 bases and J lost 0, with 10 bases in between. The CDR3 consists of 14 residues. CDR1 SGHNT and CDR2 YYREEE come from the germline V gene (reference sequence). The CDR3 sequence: CASSPGAMNTEAFF. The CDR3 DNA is TGTGCCAGCAGCCCGGGGGCCATGAACACTGAAGCTTTCTTT.

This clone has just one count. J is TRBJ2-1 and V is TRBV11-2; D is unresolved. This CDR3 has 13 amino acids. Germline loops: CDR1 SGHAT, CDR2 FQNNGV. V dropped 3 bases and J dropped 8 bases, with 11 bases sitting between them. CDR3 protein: CASSFLLNDEQFF. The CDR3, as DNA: TGTGCCAGCAGCTTTTTGCTCAATGATGAGCAGTTCTTC.

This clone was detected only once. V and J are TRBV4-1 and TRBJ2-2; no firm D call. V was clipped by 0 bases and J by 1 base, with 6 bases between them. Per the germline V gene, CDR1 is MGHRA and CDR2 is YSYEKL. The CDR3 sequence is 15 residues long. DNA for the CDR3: TGCGCCAGCAGCCAAGATCGACAGAACACCGGGGAGCTGTTTTTT. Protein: CASSQDRQNTGELFF.

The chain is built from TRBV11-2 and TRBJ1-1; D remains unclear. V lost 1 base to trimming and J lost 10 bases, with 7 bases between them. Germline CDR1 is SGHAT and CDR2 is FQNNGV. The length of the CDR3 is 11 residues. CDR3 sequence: CASSLGVGAFF. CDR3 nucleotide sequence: TGTGCCAGCAGCTTAGGAGTGGGAGCTTTCTTT. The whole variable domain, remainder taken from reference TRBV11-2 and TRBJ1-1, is EAGVAQSPRYKIIEKRQSVAFWCNPISGHATLYWYQQILGQGPKLLIQFQNNGVVDDSQLPKDRFSAERLKGVDSTLKIQPAKLEDSAVYLCASSLGVGAFFGQGTRLTVV.

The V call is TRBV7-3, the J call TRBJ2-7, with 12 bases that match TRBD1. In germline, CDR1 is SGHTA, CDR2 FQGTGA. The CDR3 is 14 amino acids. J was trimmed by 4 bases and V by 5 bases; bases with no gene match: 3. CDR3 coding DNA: TGTGCCAGCAGCGGGGACAGGGGGCAATACGAGCAGTACTTC. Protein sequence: CASSGDRGQYEQYF.

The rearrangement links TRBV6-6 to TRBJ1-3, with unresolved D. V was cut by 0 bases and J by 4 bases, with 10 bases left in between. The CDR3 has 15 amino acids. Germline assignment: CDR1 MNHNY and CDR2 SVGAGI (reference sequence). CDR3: CASSYSPNTGNTIYF. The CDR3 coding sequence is TGTGCCAGCAGTTACTCTCCCAATACCGGAAACACCATATATTTT.

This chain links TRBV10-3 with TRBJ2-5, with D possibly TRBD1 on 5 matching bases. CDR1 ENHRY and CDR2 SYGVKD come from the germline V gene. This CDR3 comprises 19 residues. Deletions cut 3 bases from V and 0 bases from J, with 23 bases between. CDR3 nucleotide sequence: TGTGCCATCAGTGAAGACTGGACACTCAACCCCGGGTACCAAGAGACCCAGTACTTC. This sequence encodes CAISEDWTLNPGYQETQYF.

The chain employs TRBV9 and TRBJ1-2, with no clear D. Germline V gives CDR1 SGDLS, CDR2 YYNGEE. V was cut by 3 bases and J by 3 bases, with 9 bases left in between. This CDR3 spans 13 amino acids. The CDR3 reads CASSGYRDYGYTF. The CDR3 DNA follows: TGTGCCAGCAGCGGGTATAGGGACTATGGCTACACCTTC. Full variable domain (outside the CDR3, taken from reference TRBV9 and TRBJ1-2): DSGVTQTPKHLITATGQRVTLRCSPRSGDLSVYWYQQSLDQGLQFLIQYYNGEERAKGNILERFSAQQFPDLHSELNLSSLELGDSALYFCASSGYRDYGYTFGSGTRLTVV.

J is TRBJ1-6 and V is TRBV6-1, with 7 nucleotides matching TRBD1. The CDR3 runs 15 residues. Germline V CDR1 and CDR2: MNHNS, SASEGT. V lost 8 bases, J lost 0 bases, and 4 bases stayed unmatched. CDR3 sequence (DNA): TGTGCCAGCGGCGGGGACAGCTCCTATAATTCACCCCTCCACTTT. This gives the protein CASGGDSSYNSPLHF.

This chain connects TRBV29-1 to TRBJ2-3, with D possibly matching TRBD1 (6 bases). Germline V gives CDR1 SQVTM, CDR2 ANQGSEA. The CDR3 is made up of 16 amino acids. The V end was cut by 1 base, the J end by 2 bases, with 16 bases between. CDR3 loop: CSVEGYLDSITDTQYF. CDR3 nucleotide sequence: TGCAGCGTTGAAGGTTACCTGGACAGTATCACAGATACGCAGTATTTT.

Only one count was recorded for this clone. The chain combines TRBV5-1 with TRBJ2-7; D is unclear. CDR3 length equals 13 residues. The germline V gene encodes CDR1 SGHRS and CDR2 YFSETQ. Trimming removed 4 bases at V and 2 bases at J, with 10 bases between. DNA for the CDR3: TGCGCCAGCAGCGCTGACGGCACCTACGAGCAGTACGTC. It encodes CASSADGTYEQYV.